One sample yielded the 19 T cell receptor beta chains listed below, sequenced in a study of cytomegalovirus exposure and HLA in healthy donors. PCR amplification relied on 60 Vbeta primers (plus 13 Jbeta primers). This table comes from immunoSEQ multiplex PCR, and its TCRdb copy is limited to in-frame clones, with some not included. The profile covers some 180,000 clones, with approximately 84% appearing a single time and around 1.4% taken by the ten largest. Sequencing input: PBMCs. The receptors were gathered from a girl aged 5-17 years in good health and CMV-seropositive.

V gene TRBV4-2 combines with J gene TRBJ1-2, with D hard to call. CDR3 length: 16 residues. V lost 0 bases and J 3 bases, leaving 14 bases between the germline ends. Germline V lookup: CDR1 LGHNA, CDR2 YNFKEQ. In DNA form, the CDR3 reads TGTGCCAGCAGCCAAGATCACGGCAGGTTTGACTATGGCTACACCTTC. As protein: CASSQDHGRFDYGYTF.

Turning to this clone: Because the CDR3 is missing its conserved closing phenylalanine or tryptophan, this is likely a read error. The DNA is omitted, as the CDR3 cannot be located on it reliably, and the CDR3 follows TCRdb's listing. The chain is built from TRBV7-6 and TRBJ2-7; the D segment call TRBD1 is taken from the table without a DNA check. Germline-derived CDR1 and CDR2 are SGHVS and FNYEAQ. The CDR3 is 9 residues long, counting both termini. The CDR3 sequence is CASSWDRAR.

This clone appeared a single time. This rearrangement joins TRBV7-2 to TRBJ2-7; maybe TRBD1 (6 bases). V was shortened by 1 base and J by 1 base, with 11 bases between the two germline ends. The CDR3 is 15 amino acids. Germline V CDR1 and CDR2: SGHTA, FQGNSA. The CDR3, as DNA: TGTGCCAGCAGCTTAGATCAGGGGAGATCCTACGAGCAGTACTTC. Amino acids: CASSLDQGRSYEQYF.

This rearrangement joins TRBV6-5 to TRBJ2-7; TRBD2 might be the D (5 bases). Trimming cost V 2 bases and J 3 bases, with 11 bases left between them. From germline, CDR1 is MNHEY and CDR2 SVGAGI. The CDR3 is 14 residues long. The CDR3 protein is CASSYRQDFYEQYF. Here the CDR3 DNA reads TGTGCCAGCAGTTACCGGCAGGACTTCTACGAGCAGTACTTC.

V is TRBV25-1 and J is TRBJ2-5; the D gene is possibly TRBD2 (6 bases). Gene TRBJ2-7 matches the end of the DNA better, so the J call may be wrong. The CDR3 loop spans 15 amino acids. CDR1 and CDR2 from the germline V gene are MGHDK and SYGVNS. DNA of the CDR3: TGTGCCAGCAGTGAAGTCGGGAGTAGGAGCTACGAGCAGTACTTC. This gives the protein CASSEVGSRSYEQYF.

This sequence joins TRBV5-1 and TRBJ2-5; possible D gene TRBD2, 7 bases. CDR1 and CDR2 (germline): SGHRS, YFSETQ. V shed 2 bases and J shed 2 bases, with 19 bases lying between them. The CDR3 sequence is 17 residues long. The CDR3 protein is CASSLGGVGGGQETQYF. CDR3 nucleotide sequence: TGCGCCAGCAGCTTAGGGGGAGTAGGCGGGGGACAAGAGACCCAGTACTTC.

The chain joins TRBV6-6 to TRBJ2-3, with D maybe TRBD2 (6 bases). The germline CDR1 and CDR2 sequences are MNHNY and SVGAGI (reference sequence). V was clipped by 0 bases and J by 3 bases, with 13 bases between them. The CDR3 contains 16 residues. CDR3 sequence (DNA): TGTGCCAGCAGTTACTCAAGGGGACTTAAAACAGATACGCAGTATTTT. Translation: CASSYSRGLKTDTQYF.

The V gene is TRBV25-1, the J gene TRBJ2-2; 12 bases line up with TRBD1. The junction had 10 bases not matched to a gene; V was cut back by 6 bases and J by 5 bases. The CDR3 has 17 residues. CDR1 and CDR2 from the germline V gene are MGHDK and SYGVNS. CDR3 residues: CASRPIPGQGATGELFF. CDR3 DNA sequence: TGTGCCAGCAGACCCATTCCGGGACAGGGGGCGACCGGGGAGCTGTTTTTT.

The CDR3 protein is CASSPSVGILSEAFF. DNA for the CDR3: TGTGCCAGCAGCCCTTCCGTCGGGATATTATCTGAAGCTTTCTTT. This sequence joins TRBV27 and TRBJ1-1; no definite D call. Trimming stripped 6 bases from V and 6 bases from J, with 20 bases between. The CDR3 has 15 amino acids. CDR1 is MNHEY, CDR2 SMNVEV, per germline (reference sequence).

V is TRBV11-3 and J is TRBJ1-1; perhaps TRBD1 as D (5 bases). Trimming shortened V by 0 bases and J by 6 bases, and 8 bases separated the two germline ends. The CDR3 totals 13 residues. CDR1 and CDR2 (germline): SGHNT, YENEEA. CDR3 protein: CASSLDLGAEAFF. CDR3 in DNA: TGTGCCAGCAGCTTAGATTTAGGGGCTGAAGCTTTCTTT.

The chain employs TRBV4-3 and TRBJ1-4; a possible D gene is TRBD1 (5 bases). The CDR3 has 13 residues. Germline V lookup: CDR1 LGHNA, CDR2 YSLEER. V dropped 0 bases and J dropped 8 bases, with 7 bases sitting between them. The CDR3 sequence: CASSQDRGEKLFF. The CDR3 DNA sequence: TGCGCCAGCAGCCAAGATAGGGGCGAAAAACTGTTTTTT.

The chain combines TRBV12-5 with TRBJ2-1, with TRBD2 matching over 11 bases. The trim removed 6 bases at V and 6 bases at J, leaving 4 bases unmatched. The germline V gene encodes CDR1 LGHNT and CDR2 FRNRAP. The CDR3 spans 14 residues. CDR3 protein: CASGLAGGGNEQFF. The DNA of the CDR3 is TGTGCTAGTGGGCTAGCGGGAGGAGGCAATGAGCAGTTCTTC.

Comments on this clone: Additional DNA sequences in this sample encode the identical CDR3. The rearrangement links TRBV10-2 to TRBJ1-1, with 7 bases fitting TRBD1. V was pared by 7 bases and J by 0 bases, with 5 bases of the junction left unmatched. Germline V lookup: CDR1 WSHSY, CDR2 SAAADI. The CDR3 extends over 14 amino acids. CDR3 nucleotide sequence: TGCGCCAGCACCGGGACAGTTATGAACACTGAAGCTTTCTTT. Translating it yields CASTGTVMNTEAFF.

The chain carries TRBV4-3 and TRBJ2-3; 7 positions match TRBD1. CDR1 is LGHNA and CDR2 is YSLEER in the germline V gene. With V trimmed by 4 bases and J by 4 bases, 5 bases remained unmatched. There are 14 residues in the CDR3. The CDR3 nucleotides read TGCGCCAGCAGCCGAATGACAGGGCCAGATACGCAGTATTTT. This sequence encodes CASSRMTGPDTQYF.

The CDR3 bases are TGTGCCAGCAGTTTCCCTGACAGGTTTGATCAGCCCCAGCATTTT. Its protein product is CASSFPDRFDQPQHF. V usage is TRBV28 and J usage is TRBJ1-5, with D perhaps matching TRBD1 (6 bases). Germline V CDR1 and CDR2: MDHEN, SYDVKM. The V end lost 3 bases, the J end lost 5 bases, and 14 bases lay between the germline ends. CDR3 length: 15 residues.

The rearrangement joins TRBV29-1 to TRBJ2-3; D is perhaps TRBD1 (5 bases). Germline CDR1 is SQVTM and CDR2 is ANQGSEA. V was clipped by 4 bases and J by 7 bases, with 15 bases between them. This CDR3 is 13 amino acids long. In DNA form, the CDR3 reads TGCAGCGTTGTAGGGTCACAGGAAAATACGCAGTATTTT. Protein sequence: CSVVGSQENTQYF.

Turning to this clone: The junction departs from the called germline gene at one end, perhaps through a read error. V usage is TRBV7-7 and J usage is TRBJ2-1; 8 positions agree with TRBD2. The CDR3 loop spans 15 amino acids. Per germline, CDR1 SSHAT and CDR2 FNYEAQ (reference sequence). CDR3 sequence reads: CASSPDSGTDNEQFF. Here the CDR3 DNA reads TGTGCTAGCAGCCCGGATAGCGGGACCGACAATGAGCAGTTCTTC.

The rearrangement joins TRBV6-5 to TRBJ1-3; 9 nucleotides agree with TRBD1. Germline CDR1 reads MNHEY; CDR2 reads SVGAGI. The ends lost 5 bases at V and 0 bases at J; junction bases unmatched: 2. The CDR3 totals 15 residues. The CDR3 nucleotides are TGTGCCAGCAGTCCGACAGGGGGCTCTGGAAACACCATATATTTT. Translation gives CASSPTGGSGNTIYF.

The chain carries TRBV4-3 and TRBJ2-1; 14 bases are a match to TRBD2. This CDR3 region has 16 residues. The ends lost 4 bases at V and 6 bases at J; junction bases unmatched: 5. Germline CDR1 LGHNA, CDR2 YSLEER. CDR3 in DNA: TGCGCCAGCAGCCGGTCCGGGACTAGCGGGAGCAATGAGCAGTTCTTC. Its translation is CASSRSGTSGSNEQFF.